Listed here are 9 T cell receptor beta chains from one sample, sequenced in a study of blood T cell repertoires in COVID-19. Sequencing used immunoSEQ multiplex PCR; TCRdb keeps in-frame clones, though not all of them. This table has some 65,000 clones, approximately 80% appearing once. The specimen sequenced was peripheral blood. The receptors originated from a woman between 70 and 85 years old with acute or convalescent COVID-19.

This clone occurred once. The V and J genes are TRBV9 and TRBJ2-1; 12 nucleotides align to TRBD2. Unmatched junction bases numbered 3, after V lost 0 bases and J lost 2 bases. This CDR3 is built from 17 residues. The germline gives CDR1 SGDLS, CDR2 YYNGEE. The CDR3 sequence: CASSVETSGGTYNEQFF. CDR3 coding DNA: TGTGCCAGCAGCGTAGAGACTAGCGGGGGAACCTACAATGAGCAGTTCTTC.

A few counts support this clone. The V gene is TRBV2, the J gene TRBJ1-5; D may be TRBD1 (6 bases). The CDR3 has 14 residues. The germline V gene encodes CDR1 SNHLY and CDR2 FYNNEI. V dropped 5 bases and J dropped 3 bases, with 11 bases sitting between them. CDR3 DNA: TGTGCCAGCAGTAACAGGGAACCCAATCAGCCCCAGCATTTT. Residues: CASSNREPNQPQHF.

This clone occurred once. The V and J genes are TRBV6-2 or TRBV6-3 and TRBJ2-1; tentatively, D is TRBD2 (6 bases). The CDR3 is 16 residues long. Germline V lookup: CDR1 MNHEY, CDR2 SVGEGT. Trimming took 4 bases from V and 3 from J, leaving 16 bases between them. CDR3 coding DNA: TGTGCCAGCAGTTCCGCCCGGGCGGGGAGCTACAATGAGCAGTTCTTC. Translated, it gives CASSSARAGSYNEQFF.

The chain links TRBV29-1 to TRBJ1-4, with TRBD1 matching 7 bases. This CDR3 contains 14 residues. Germline V gene data show CDR1 as SQVTM and CDR2 as ANQGSEA. The trim removed 1 base at V and 4 bases at J, leaving 3 bases unmatched. The CDR3 is CSVEAPGGNEKLFF. In DNA, the CDR3 is TGCAGCGTTGAAGCGCCAGGGGGTAATGAAAAACTGTTTTTT.

The rearrangement uses TRBV11-2 and TRBJ2-5; 11 bases fit TRBD2. With 3 bases clipped from V and 2 bases from J, the junction kept 8 bases outside the gene matches. The germline V gene encodes CDR1 SGHAT and CDR2 FQNNGV. The CDR3 contains 17 residues. The CDR3 reads CASSLGVSGGEQETQYF. The CDR3 coding sequence is TGTGCCAGCAGCTTGGGAGTTAGCGGGGGGGAACAAGAGACCCAGTACTTC.

The chain recombines TRBV7-8 with TRBJ1-2; D call uncertain. Germline CDR1 SGHVS, CDR2 FQNEAQ. Between the trimmed V and J ends, which lost 0 bases and 1 base, there was a span of 9 bases. The CDR3 totals 15 residues. CDR3 amino acids: CASSLALRSNYGYTF. The CDR3 DNA reads as TGTGCCAGCAGCTTAGCGCTTCGCAGTAACTATGGCTACACCTTC.

The chain has TRBV3-1 (or the pseudogene TRBV3-2) and TRBJ2-3; D perhaps matches TRBD1 (7 bases). The V end lost 7 bases, the J end lost 2 bases, and 16 bases lay between the germline ends. The CDR3 totals 15 residues. Germline V gene data show CDR1 as LGHDT and CDR2 as YNNKEL (reference sequence). This CDR3 reads CASKTGDFTTDTQYF. CDR3 nucleotides: TGTGCCAGCAAAACAGGGGACTTCACCACAGATACGCAGTATTTT.

There are a few counts of this clone. The chain uses TRBV7-8 and TRBJ2-1; a weak D match, TRBD2 (5 bases). Per germline, CDR1 SGHVS and CDR2 FQNEAQ. Trimming took 1 base from V and 10 from J, leaving 14 bases between them. The CDR3 is 14 amino acids. The CDR3 nucleotides read TGTGCCAGCAGCTTAGGTTGGAGTCGAGGGGAGCAGTTCTTC. Its translation: CASSLGWSRGEQFF.

J is TRBJ2-5 and V is TRBV5-1; D is uncertain. The germline V and J ends were trimmed by 4 bases and 2 bases, with 12 bases remaining between them. This CDR3 is built from 14 residues. CDR1 and CDR2 from the germline V gene are SGHRS and YFSETQ. CDR3 region: CASSPRQAQETQYF. CDR3 bases: TGCGCCAGCAGCCCGAGACAAGCACAAGAGACCCAGTACTTC.